These 21 T cell receptor beta chains share one sample of origin, sequenced in a study of vaccination and CD4 T cells after COVID-19. Cultured CD4+ T cell DNA was sequenced using the Oncomine TCR Beta short-read assay. From the PCR reads, TCRdb called clonotypes with MiXCR, one entry per CDR3 protein. The sample records around 19,000 distinct CDR3 sequences, roughly half being singletons. This sample's treatment: roughly 11-day PBMC culture with coronavirus spike peptide pools or control peptides (ViraFEST assay). The antigens for these receptors are not known. Sequences were obtained from CD4+ T cells from blood, cultured in vitro. The receptor set was obtained from a human donor who had recovered from COVID-19.

This clonotype has a single count. The CDR3 DNA sequence: TGTGCCAGCAGCCAAGAGCCAGGCGCCCTGGATGGCTACACCTTC. Amino acids: CASSQEPGALDGYTF. The V and J genes are TRBV4-2 and TRBJ1-2; D is undetermined. This CDR3 spans 15 amino acids. Germline V gives CDR1 LGHNA, CDR2 YNFKEQ. Trimming removed 0 bases at V and 6 bases at J, with 14 bases between.

The J gene is TRBJ1-3, the V gene TRBV20-1; possible D gene TRBD1, 5 bases. The CDR3 is made up of 14 amino acids. The germline V and J ends were trimmed by 3 bases and 3 bases, with 12 bases remaining between them. Germline assignment: CDR1 DFQATT and CDR2 SNEGSKA (reference sequence). The CDR3 region has the DNA TGCAGTGCTAGCAGGGACCGAAGTGGAAACACCATATATTTT. It specifies CSASRDRSGNTIYF.

This clonotype occurred a few times. V and J are TRBV12-3 or TRBV12-4 and TRBJ1-6; tentatively, D is TRBD1 (5 bases). Trimming removed 5 bases from V and 5 bases from J, with 10 bases in between. CDR3 size: 14 residues. The CDR3, as DNA: TGTGCCAGCAGTCGACAGAGGGATAATTCACCCCTCCACTTT. This codes for CASSRQRDNSPLHF.

V and J are TRBV4-2 and TRBJ2-3; no clear D. Trimming left V 0 bases short and J 6 bases short, with 7 bases between. Germline lookup yields CDR1 LGHNA and CDR2 YNFKEQ. The CDR3 is made up of 13 amino acids. CDR3 coding DNA: TGTGCCAGCAGCCAAGAAGTAGGGGATACGCAGTATTTT. Translation: CASSQEVGDTQYF.

The V call is TRBV20-1, the J call TRBJ1-5, with 7 bases that match TRBD1. In germline, CDR1 is DFQATT, CDR2 SNEGSKA (reference sequence). The CDR3 contains 14 residues. With V trimmed by 3 bases and J by 1 base, 3 bases remained unmatched. CDR3 residues: CSARGDRSNQPQHF. In DNA form, the CDR3 reads TGCAGTGCTAGGGGGGACAGAAGCAATCAGCCCCAGCATTTT.

The chain combines TRBV10-1 with TRBJ2-3; D may be TRBD1 (6 bases). Per the germline V gene, CDR1 is WNHNN and CDR2 is SYGVQD (reference sequence). The CDR3 runs 14 residues. Trimming took 5 bases from V and 2 from J, leaving 11 bases between them. The CDR3 DNA reads as TGCGCCAGCAGTAGGGGGTCGTCCACAGATACGCAGTATTTT. Protein: CASSRGSSTDTQYF.

The chain combines TRBV11-3 with TRBJ2-7; 9 bases fit TRBD1. Germline lookup yields CDR1 SGHNT and CDR2 YENEEA. The V and J ends lost 5 bases and 6 bases, in that order; junction bases with no gene match: 5. The CDR3 has 13 residues. The CDR3 DNA reads TGTGCCAGCAGCCAAACAGGGGGCGGCGAGCAGTACTTC. It specifies CASSQTGGGEQYF.

The rearrangement joins TRBV11-3 to TRBJ1-2, with D hard to call. The CDR3 runs 13 residues. CDR1 and CDR2 (germline): SGHNT, YENEEA. The V end was cut by 5 bases, the J end by 1 base, with 8 bases between. CDR3 nucleotides: TGTGCCAGCAGCCCTTCGGATAACTATGGCTACACCTTC. Residues: CASSPSDNYGYTF.

The CDR3 is CSARVRGITGRGGLMNTEAFF. The CDR3 DNA follows: TGCAGTGCTAGAGTTAGAGGGATAACTGGGCGAGGGGGACTTATGAACACTGAAGCTTTCTTT. J is TRBJ1-1 and V is TRBV20-1; a possible D gene is TRBD1 (6 bases). Trimming left V 1 base short and J 0 bases short, with 30 bases between. There are 21 residues in the CDR3. Germline lookup yields CDR1 DFQATT and CDR2 SNEGSKA (reference sequence).

The chain combines TRBV7-3 with TRBJ1-1; D call uncertain. The germline V gene encodes CDR1 SGHTA and CDR2 FQGTGA. The V gene lost 2 bases and the J gene lost 4 bases, with 8 bases spanning the gap. The CDR3 is 13 residues long. DNA for the CDR3: TGTGCCAGCAGCTTAGAGAGGGCCACTGAAGCTTTCTTT. It is translated as CASSLERATEAFF. Combining the CDR3 with reference TRBV7-3 and TRBJ1-1 gives the whole variable domain GAGVSQTPSNKVTEKGKYVELRCDPISGHTALYWYRQSLGQGPEFLIYFQGTGAADDSGLPNDRFFAVRPEGSVSTLKIQRTERGDSAVYLCASSLERATEAFFGQGTRLTVV.

This clonotype was found once. This chain links TRBV9 with TRBJ2-2; TRBD2 agrees at 8 bases. V was pared by 0 bases and J by 4 bases, with 5 bases of the junction left unmatched. The CDR3 covers 16 residues. Germline values: CDR1 SGDLS, CDR2 YYNGEE. The CDR3 region has the DNA TGTGCCAGCAGCGTAGACCCCGGGACTAGCACCGGGGAGCTGTTTTTT. This translates into CASSVDPGTSTGELFF.

The rearrangement links TRBV18 to TRBJ2-2; D might be TRBD2 (6 bases). Trimming pared 4 bases from V and 4 bases from J, leaving 16 bases between. The CDR3 covers 16 residues. Germline values: CDR1 KGHSH, CDR2 LQKENI. In DNA, the CDR3 is TGTGCCAGCTCACTACAGGCGGGACGCGGCACCGGGGAGCTGTTTTTT. Protein: CASSLQAGRGTGELFF.

CDR3 DNA sequence: TGTGCCAGCAGCTGGAGTGGGATGAGGAACTACAATGAGCAGTTCTTC. Protein product: CASSWSGMRNYNEQFF. The rearrangement joins TRBV27 to TRBJ2-1; the D is unclear. Deletions cut 6 bases from V and 3 bases from J, with 18 bases between. Germline V gene sequence: CDR1 MNHEY, CDR2 SMNVEV (reference sequence). The CDR3 runs to 16 residues.

The chain is built from TRBV19 and TRBJ2-3, with D perhaps TRBD2 (5 bases). The CDR3 sequence is 13 residues long. Per the germline V gene, CDR1 is LNHDA and CDR2 is SQIVND (reference sequence). The germline V and J ends were trimmed by 3 bases and 4 bases, with 8 bases remaining between them. CDR3 nucleotide sequence: TGTGCCAGTAGTATCGAGGGTGCAGATACGCAGTATTTT. It encodes CASSIEGADTQYF.

This clonotype was observed a few times. The genes are TRBV7-8 and TRBJ1-2; 7 positions agree with TRBD1. Germline lookup yields CDR1 SGHVS and CDR2 FQNEAQ. The J segment lost 2 bases and the V segment lost 7 bases, leaving 16 bases of the junction unmatched. This CDR3 is built from 17 residues. CDR3 sequence (DNA): TGTGCCAGCACCCCGCTGGGGACGACAGGGTGGAACTATGGCTACACCTTC. Translating gives CASTPLGTTGWNYGYTF.

This clonotype turned up a few times. The chain combines TRBV12-3 or TRBV12-4 with TRBJ1-5; 7 bases fit TRBD1. V lost 6 bases, J lost 4 bases, and 6 bases stayed unmatched. This CDR3 has 14 amino acids. CDR3: CASSLDRANQPQHF. CDR3 coding DNA: TGTGCCAGCAGCCTCGACAGGGCTAATCAGCCCCAGCATTTT.

V usage is TRBV29-1 and J usage is TRBJ2-7; 10 nucleotides agree with TRBD1. Germline CDR1 is SQVTM and CDR2 is ANQGSEA. The CDR3 is made up of 13 amino acids. The V segment lost 5 bases and the J segment 2 bases; nucleotides outside the gene matches: 3. CDR3: CSVKGQGAYEQYF. As DNA, the CDR3 is TGCAGCGTTAAAGGACAGGGGGCCTACGAGCAGTACTTC.

This clonotype occurred a few times. The chain couples TRBV28 to TRBJ1-3; D not certain. The CDR3 runs 13 residues. V was shortened by 2 bases and J by 0 bases, with 2 bases between the two germline ends. Germline V gene data show CDR1 as MDHEN and CDR2 as SYDVKM. The CDR3 nucleotides read TGTGCCAGCAGTTTAAGCTCTGGAAACACCATATATTTT. It codes for CASSLSSGNTIYF.

This clonotype was seen more than once but under ten times. The chain is built from TRBV20-1 and TRBJ1-2; D might be TRBD1 (5 bases). CDR3 size: 13 residues. CDR1 is DFQATT, CDR2 SNEGSKA, per germline (reference sequence). Trimming took 5 bases from V and 4 from J, leaving 14 bases between them. CDR3 DNA: TGCAGTGCTCTCAGAACAGGCATCTATGGCTACACCTTC. Translated, it gives CSALRTGIYGYTF.

The chain combines TRBV5-1 with TRBJ1-6, with TRBD1 as a possible D gene (5 bases). Germline lookup yields CDR1 SGHRS and CDR2 YFSETQ. Trimming pared 1 base from V and 9 bases from J, leaving 11 bases between. The CDR3 has 14 amino acids. The CDR3 reads CASSLKQAPSPLHF. In nucleotides, the CDR3 is TGCGCCAGCAGCTTGAAACAGGCGCCTTCACCCCTCCACTTT.

This clonotype turned up a few times. The rearrangement joins TRBV18 to TRBJ1-5, with D possibly matching TRBD1 (6 bases). Germline CDR1 reads KGHSH; CDR2 reads LQKENI. This CDR3 comprises 14 residues. V lost 3 bases to trimming and J lost 3 bases, with 9 bases between them. The CDR3 reads CASSPRQDNQPQHF. The CDR3, as DNA: TGTGCCAGCTCACCGCGACAGGACAATCAGCCCCAGCATTTT.